The clone carrying this T cell receptor beta chain has just one count. Time point in this sample: blood 2 weeks post-SBRT. Treatment described: 15 Gy SBRT to primary tumor, nephrectomy 4 weeks later. Germline V gives CDR1 KGHSH, CDR2 LQKENI. Trimming shortened V by 3 bases and J by 3 bases, and 14 bases separated the two germline ends. This CDR3 contains 16 residues. Some clones are missing from TCRdb's copy, which holds only in-frame ones; the method was immunoSEQ multiplex PCR. The data contain 150,000 to 160,000 clones, roughly 86% of them seen just once; the ten biggest clones take up under 15%. The data belong to a study of radiation and T cells in renal cell carcinoma.

The specimen was blood, collected from a patient whose treatment included radiotherapy and nephrectomy. The receptor was derived from a woman aged 45 to 65 with renal cell carcinoma. This chain connects TRBV18 to TRBJ1-4; D not certain. Here the CDR3 reads CASSPRAIQANEKLFF. CDR3 nucleotide sequence: TGTGCCAGCTCACCTCGGGCAATCCAGGCTAATGAAAAACTGTTTTTT.